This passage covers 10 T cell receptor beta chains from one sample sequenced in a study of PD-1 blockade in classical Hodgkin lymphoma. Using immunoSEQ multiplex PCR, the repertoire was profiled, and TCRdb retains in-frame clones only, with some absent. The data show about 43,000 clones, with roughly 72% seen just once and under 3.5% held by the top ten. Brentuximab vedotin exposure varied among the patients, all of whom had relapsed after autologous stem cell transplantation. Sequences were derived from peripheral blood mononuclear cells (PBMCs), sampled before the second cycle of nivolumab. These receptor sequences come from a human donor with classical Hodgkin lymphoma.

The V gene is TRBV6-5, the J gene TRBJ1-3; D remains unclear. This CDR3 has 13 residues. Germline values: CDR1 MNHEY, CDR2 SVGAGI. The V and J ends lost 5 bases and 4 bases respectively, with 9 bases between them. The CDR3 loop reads CASSHKIGNTIYF. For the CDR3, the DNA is TGTGCCAGCAGTCACAAGATCGGAAACACCATATATTTT.

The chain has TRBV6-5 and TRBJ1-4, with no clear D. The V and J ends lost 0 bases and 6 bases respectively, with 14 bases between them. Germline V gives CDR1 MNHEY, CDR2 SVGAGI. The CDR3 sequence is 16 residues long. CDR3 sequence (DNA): TGTGCCAGCAGTTACTCGGTGGGTAGGGTCGATGAAAAACTGTTTTTT. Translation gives CASSYSVGRVDEKLFF.

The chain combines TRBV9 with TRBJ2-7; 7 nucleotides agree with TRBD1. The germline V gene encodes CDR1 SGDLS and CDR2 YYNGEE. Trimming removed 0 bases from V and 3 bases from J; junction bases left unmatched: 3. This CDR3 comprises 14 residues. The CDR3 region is CASSVGGGGYEQYF. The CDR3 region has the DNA TGTGCCAGCAGCGTAGGAGGGGGCGGCTACGAGCAGTACTTC.

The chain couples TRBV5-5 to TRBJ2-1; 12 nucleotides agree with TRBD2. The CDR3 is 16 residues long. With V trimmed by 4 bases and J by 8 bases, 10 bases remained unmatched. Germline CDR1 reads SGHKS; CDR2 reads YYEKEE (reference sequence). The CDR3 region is CASSPPKTSGGDEQFF. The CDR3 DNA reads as TGTGCCAGCAGCCCTCCCAAGACTAGCGGGGGAGATGAGCAGTTCTTC.

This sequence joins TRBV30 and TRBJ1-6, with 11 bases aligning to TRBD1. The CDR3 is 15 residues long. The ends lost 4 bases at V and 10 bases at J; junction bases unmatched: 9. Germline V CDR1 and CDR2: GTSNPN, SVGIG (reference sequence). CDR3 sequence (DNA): TGTGCCTGGACCCCATGGGACAGGGGGGACTCACCCCTCCACTTT. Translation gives CAWTPWDRGDSPLHF.

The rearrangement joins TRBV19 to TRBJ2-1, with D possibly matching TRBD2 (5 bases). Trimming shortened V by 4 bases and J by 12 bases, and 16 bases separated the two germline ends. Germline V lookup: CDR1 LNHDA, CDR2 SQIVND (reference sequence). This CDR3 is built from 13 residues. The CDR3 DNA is TGTGCCAGTAGTAGTTCGCTGGGGAGTGTGCAGTTCTTC. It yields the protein CASSSSLGSVQFF.

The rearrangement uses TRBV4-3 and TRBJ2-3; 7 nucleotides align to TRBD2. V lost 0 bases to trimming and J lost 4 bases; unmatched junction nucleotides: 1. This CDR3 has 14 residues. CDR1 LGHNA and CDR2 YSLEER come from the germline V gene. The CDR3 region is CASSQEAGPDTQYF. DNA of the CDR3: TGCGCCAGCAGCCAAGAAGCGGGGCCAGATACGCAGTATTTT.

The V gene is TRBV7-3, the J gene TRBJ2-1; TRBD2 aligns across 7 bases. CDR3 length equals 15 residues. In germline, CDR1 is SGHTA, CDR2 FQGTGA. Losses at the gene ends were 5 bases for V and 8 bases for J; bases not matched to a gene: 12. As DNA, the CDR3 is TGTGCCAGCAGCCCTGGGACTACGGTGGGCGATGAGCAGTTCTTC. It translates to CASSPGTTVGDEQFF. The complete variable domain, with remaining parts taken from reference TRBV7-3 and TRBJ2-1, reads GAGVSQTPSNKVTEKGKYVELRCDPISGHTALYWYRQSLGQGPEFLIYFQGTGAADDSGLPNDRFFAVRPEGSVSTLKIQRTERGDSAVYLCASSPGTTVGDEQFFGPGTRLTVL.

The CDR3 DNA sequence: TGTGCCAGCAGTGATCAAGGCGGGGTTTTCTATGGCTACACCTTC. Translated, it gives CASSDQGGVFYGYTF. The V call is TRBV5-4, the J call TRBJ1-2; D is uncertain. The CDR3 extends over 15 amino acids. V lost 5 bases, J lost 4 bases, and 18 bases lay in between. From germline, CDR1 is SGHNT and CDR2 YYREEE (reference sequence).

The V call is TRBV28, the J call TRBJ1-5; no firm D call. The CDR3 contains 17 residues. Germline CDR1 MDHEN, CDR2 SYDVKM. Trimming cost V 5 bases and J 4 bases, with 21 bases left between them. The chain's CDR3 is CASSLPEFLPGNQPQHF. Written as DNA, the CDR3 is TGTGCCAGCAGTCTTCCTGAATTTCTCCCCGGGAATCAGCCCCAGCATTTT.